These 11 T cell receptor beta chains came from one sample sequenced in a study of post-analysis software for immune sequencing data. TCR beta cDNA libraries included unique molecular identifiers. Via MiXCR, TCRdb re-called the PCR reads, giving one row per CDR3 protein. The sample has 400,000 to 500,000 distinct CDR3 sequences; less than 40% are singletons. General study points: About five TRBV segments (TRBV5-6, TRBV5-1 and TRBV20-1 among them) occurred more frequently in patients than in controls.

For these receptors, no antigen is known. Sequencing input: blood. The source is a girl aged 2 to 10 with multiple sclerosis.

The chain recombines TRBV7-2 with TRBJ2-1; a possible D gene is TRBD1 (5 bases). V lost 1 base, J lost 7 bases, and 11 bases lay in between. Germline loops: CDR1 SGHTA, CDR2 FQGNSA. The CDR3 runs to 14 residues. CDR3 bases: TGTGCCAGCAGCTTAGATCCAGGGCCAAATGAGCAGTTCTTC. It codes for CASSLDPGPNEQFF.

The chain couples TRBV10-3 to TRBJ2-1, with 12 bases that match TRBD2. Germline trimming cut 5 bases from V and 0 bases from J; bases unmatched to any gene: 5. The CDR3 runs 17 residues. Germline-derived CDR1 and CDR2 are ENHRY and SYGVKD. The CDR3 nucleotides are TGTGCCATCAGTAAGACTAGCGGGAGCTCCTCCTACAATGAGCAGTTCTTC. Translated: CAISKTSGSSSYNEQFF.

This clonotype has just one count. V gene TRBV4-2 combines with J gene TRBJ2-3, with 8 bases lining up with TRBD2. The CDR3 spans 15 residues. The V gene end was trimmed by 5 bases and the J gene end by 3 bases; junction bases not matched to a gene: 7. The germline V gene has CDR1 LGHNA and CDR2 YNFKEQ. In nucleotides, the CDR3 is TGTGCCAGCAGCATCGGGGGGGGGCGAACAGATACGCAGTATTTT. Translated, it gives CASSIGGGRTDTQYF.

The V call is TRBV29-1, the J call TRBJ2-1, with unresolved D. The CDR3 sequence is 10 residues long. Germline CDR1 and CDR2: SQVTM and ANQGSEA. Trimming stripped 7 bases from V and 3 bases from J, with 4 bases between. The CDR3, as DNA: TGCAGCGCCGGCTACAATGAGCAGTTCTTC. Amino acid sequence: CSAGYNEQFF.

This chain connects TRBV28 to TRBJ1-2; D is possibly TRBD1 (6 bases). In germline, CDR1 is MDHEN, CDR2 SYDVKM. This CDR3 is built from 15 residues. Between the trimmed V and J ends, which lost 2 bases and 6 bases, there was a span of 16 bases. The CDR3 reads CASSLTGAARNGYTF. The CDR3 DNA reads as TGTGCCAGCAGTTTAACGGGGGCTGCTAGGAATGGCTACACCTTC.

This clonotype showed up just a few times. The chain couples TRBV20-1 to TRBJ1-2; unclear D gene. The CDR3 consists of 13 residues. Trimming removed 1 base at V and 6 bases at J, with 12 bases between. Per the germline V gene, CDR1 is DFQATT and CDR2 is SNEGSKA (reference sequence). The CDR3 region has the DNA TGCAGTGCTAGAGGCGGGCCTGGGGATGGCTACACCTTC. It is translated as CSARGGPGDGYTF.

V gene TRBV27 combines with J gene TRBJ2-1; 11 bases align to TRBD2. V shed 5 bases and J 8 bases; nucleotides not matched to a gene: 11. Germline CDR1 reads MNHEY; CDR2 reads SMNVEV (reference sequence). The CDR3 contains 16 residues. The CDR3 coding sequence is TGTGCCAGCAGTCTCGTAGCGGGAGGGCCCCCCCATGAGCAGTTCTTC. The encoded protein is CASSLVAGGPPHEQFF.

The chain links TRBV13 to TRBJ1-2; perhaps TRBD1 as D (5 bases). The V gene lost 2 bases and the J gene lost 6 bases, with 7 bases spanning the gap. Germline V lookup: CDR1 PRHDT, CDR2 FYEKMQ (reference sequence). This CDR3 is 12 amino acids long. The CDR3 DNA is TGTGCCAGCAGCTTAAAGGGACATGGCTACACCTTC. Amino acid sequence: CASSLKGHGYTF.

This clonotype was observed a handful of times. J is TRBJ2-5 and V is TRBV7-9, with a weak D call TRBD2 (6 bases). The V and J ends lost 5 bases and 0 bases respectively, with 13 bases between them. Germline V lookup: CDR1 SEHNR, CDR2 FQNEAQ (reference sequence). The CDR3 runs 15 residues. CDR3 sequence reads: CASSLSRDYQETQYF. CDR3 nucleotides: TGTGCCAGCAGCCTCAGCCGGGACTACCAAGAGACCCAGTACTTC. The whole variable domain, filled in from reference TRBV7-9 and TRBJ2-5, reads DTGVSQNPRHKITKRGQNVTFRCDPISEHNRLYWYRQTLGQGPEFLTYFQNEAQLEKSRLLSDRFSAERPKGSFSTLEIQRTEQGDSAMYLCASSLSRDYQETQYFGPGTRLLVL.

This clonotype was observed a few times. The chain couples TRBV7-9 to TRBJ2-3; 12 bases match TRBD2. This CDR3 is 16 amino acids long. The V segment lost 4 bases and the J segment 6 bases; nucleotides outside the gene matches: 8. The germline gives CDR1 SEHNR, CDR2 FQNEAQ (reference sequence). The CDR3 DNA reads TGTGCCAGCAGCTCCGGACTAGCGGGGAAGCGGGATACGCAGTATTTT. It specifies CASSSGLAGKRDTQYF. Complete variable domain (other parts from reference TRBV7-9 and TRBJ2-3): DTGVSQNPRHKITKRGQNVTFRCDPISEHNRLYWYRQTLGQGPEFLTYFQNEAQLEKSRLLSDRFSAERPKGSFSTLEIQRTEQGDSAMYLCASSSGLAGKRDTQYFGPGTRLTVL.

This sequence joins TRBV20-1 and TRBJ1-5; tentatively, D is TRBD1 (5 bases). In germline, CDR1 is DFQATT, CDR2 SNEGSKA (reference sequence). V was clipped by 6 bases and J by 3 bases, with 15 bases between them. This CDR3 is 14 amino acids long. CDR3 residues: CSATTELSNQPQHF. In nucleotides, the CDR3 is TGCAGTGCGACGACAGAGCTGTCCAATCAGCCCCAGCATTTT.